This T cell receptor beta chain derives from a study of response to subunit inactivated influenza vaccine. Study observations and caveats: Authors suggested that a seasonal influenza vaccination recruits few new T cells each time.

This clonotype was detected only a few times. Its antigen remains unknown. Via MiXCR, TCRdb re-called the RT-PCR reads, giving one row per CDR3 protein. The data hold 700,000 to 800,000 distinct CDR3 sequences, with about 18% observed a single time. The clonotype originates from a man over 45 who received an inactivated influenza vaccine. This specimen consisted of PBMCs from blood, obtained more than 4 days after vaccination.

In DNA form, the CDR3 reads TGTGCCAGCAGCTTCCGTTCCGGGGGGGAACTCCAAGAGACCCAGTACTTC. Its translation: CASSFRSGGELQETQYF. This sequence joins TRBV7-9 and TRBJ2-5, with 8 bases identical to TRBD2. CDR3 size: 17 residues. The germline gives CDR1 SEHNR, CDR2 FQNEAQ (reference sequence). Losses at the gene ends were 3 bases for V and 1 base for J; bases not matched to a gene: 10.